Shown below are 13 T cell receptor beta chains from a single sample sequenced in a study of cytomegalovirus exposure and HLA in healthy donors. Here immunoSEQ multiplex PCR was the method, and the copy in TCRdb shows in-frame clones only, minus some. The table shows about 110,000 clones, with about 88% occurring only once. Sequenced sample: PBMCs. These receptors were obtained from a woman younger than 30 in good health and CMV-seropositive.

The V and J genes are TRBV6-5 and TRBJ2-5; D may be TRBD2 (6 bases). Germline CDR1 MNHEY, CDR2 SVGAGI. The CDR3 sequence is 12 residues long. The V end was cut by 6 bases, the J end by 7 bases, with 12 bases between. The CDR3 nucleotides read TGTGCCAGCAGGACTAGTGGGTGGACCCAGTACTTC. Translating gives CASRTSGWTQYF.

The count of this clone is one. This sequence joins TRBV6-5 and TRBJ2-5; 7 positions agree with TRBD1. Germline loops: CDR1 MNHEY, CDR2 SVGAGI. This CDR3 comprises 15 residues. J gave up 6 bases and V 2 bases, and 9 bases lay outside the gene matches. The CDR3 loop is CASSYLTRQGQTQYF. For the CDR3, the DNA is TGTGCCAGCAGTTACCTTACCCGACAGGGTCAGACCCAGTACTTC.

The chain carries TRBV4-2 and TRBJ2-7; 8 nucleotides match TRBD1. The CDR3 has 16 amino acids. Germline loops: CDR1 LGHNA, CDR2 YNFKEQ. With V trimmed by 0 bases and J by 2 bases, 6 bases remained unmatched. The CDR3, as DNA: TGTGCCAGCAGCCAAGATTTAGGCAGGGGGCCCTACGAGCAGTACTTC. It encodes CASSQDLGRGPYEQYF.

This clone has a single count. The chain links TRBV4-1 to TRBJ2-3, with 8 bases aligning to TRBD2. The V segment lost 4 bases and the J segment 3 bases; nucleotides outside the gene matches: 6. Germline loops: CDR1 MGHRA, CDR2 YSYEKL. CDR3 length equals 15 residues. The CDR3 here is CASSPPRGGTDTQYF. The CDR3 nucleotides are TGCGCCAGCAGCCCCCCCCGGGGGGGGACAGATACGCAGTATTTT.

The rearrangement uses TRBV14 and TRBJ1-6; 11 bases are a match to TRBD1. There are 15 residues in the CDR3. Germline assignment: CDR1 SGHDN and CDR2 FVKESK. V lost 4 bases, J lost 10 bases, and 6 bases stayed unmatched. CDR3 sequence: CASSPDRGRYSPLHF. The CDR3 nucleotides read TGTGCCAGCAGCCCGGACAGGGGGCGATACTCACCCCTCCACTTT. Using reference TRBV14 and TRBJ1-6 for the parts outside the CDR3, the full variable domain is EAGVTQFPSHSVIEKGQTVTLRCDPISGHDNLYWYRRVMGKEIKFLLHFVKESKQDESGMPNNRFLAERTGGTYSTLKVQPAELEDSGVYFCASSPDRGRYSPLHFGNGTRLTVT.

CDR3 region: CASSLELAGMDTQYF. As DNA, the CDR3 is TGTGCCAGCAGTTTAGAGCTAGCGGGGATGGATACGCAGTATTTT. V usage is TRBV27 and J usage is TRBJ2-3, with 9 positions matching TRBD2. Germline-derived CDR1 and CDR2 are MNHEY and SMNVEV (reference sequence). The CDR3 is 15 residues long. V lost 2 bases and J lost 6; bases outside the gene matches: 6.

The genes are TRBV27 and TRBJ1-2; D not resolved. Trimming took off 2 bases at V and 7 bases at J, with 11 bases between the two ends. Germline values: CDR1 MNHEY, CDR2 SMNVEV (reference sequence). The CDR3 runs to 13 residues. DNA for the CDR3: TGTGCCAGCAGTTTAAGCCCCATCGGTGGCTACACCTTC. Encoded protein: CASSLSPIGGYTF.

The CDR3: CASVAYNEQFF. The CDR3, as DNA: TGTGCCAGCGTCGCCTACAATGAGCAGTTCTTC. The chain employs TRBV6-6 and TRBJ2-1; D is undetermined. Germline V gives CDR1 MNHNY, CDR2 SVGAGI (reference sequence). The CDR3 is 11 amino acids. The V and J ends lost 8 bases and 2 bases respectively, with 4 bases between them.

This rearrangement joins TRBV12-5 to TRBJ2-7; D ambiguous. The germline gives CDR1 LGHNT, CDR2 FRNRAP. The CDR3 is 13 amino acids. CDR3 protein: CAAPFGYSYEQYF. Written as DNA, the CDR3 is TGTGCAGCCCCCTTCGGGTACTCCTACGAGCAGTACTTC.

This clone is termed medium-sized. The chain recombines TRBV18 with TRBJ1-5; possibly TRBD1 for D (5 bases). CDR3 length: 17 amino acids. Germline loops: CDR1 KGHSH, CDR2 LQKENI. Trimming took 0 bases from V and 2 from J, leaving 14 bases between them. The CDR3 coding sequence is TGTGCCAGCTCACCACCGGGGGGAAGGAATGGCAATCAGCCCCAGCATTTT. Its translation is CASSPPGGRNGNQPQHF.

This clone is a singleton in its sample. The rearrangement links TRBV7-2 to TRBJ2-7, with 7 positions matching TRBD2. V lost 6 bases to trimming and J lost 0 bases; unmatched junction nucleotides: 5. Germline V lookup: CDR1 SGHTA, CDR2 FQGNSA. The CDR3 is made up of 14 amino acids. Here the CDR3 reads CASSMSGNSYEQYF. The CDR3 nucleotides read TGTGCCAGCAGTATGAGCGGGAACTCCTACGAGCAGTACTTC. Full variable domain (remainder filled in from reference TRBV7-2 and TRBJ2-7): GAGVSQSPSNKVTEKGKDVELRCDPISGHTALYWYRQSLGQGLEFLIYFQGNSAPDKSGLPSDRFSAERTGGSVSTLTIQRTQQEDSAVYLCASSMSGNSYEQYFGPGTRLTVT.

The chain employs TRBV5-1 and TRBJ1-1; tentative D call: TRBD1 (6 bases). Trimming cost V 0 bases and J 11 bases, with 14 bases left between them. Germline CDR1 is SGHRS and CDR2 is YFSETQ. The CDR3 contains 13 residues. CDR3 in DNA: TGCGCCAGCAGCTTGGAGGGGGAAGGGTATGCTTTCTTT. Its protein product is CASSLEGEGYAFF.

In this sample, this clone turned up many times. The chain carries TRBV4-3 and TRBJ2-2; TRBD1 matches at 7 bases. Germline assignment: CDR1 LGHNA and CDR2 YSLEER. The CDR3 loop spans 15 amino acids. With 4 bases clipped from V and 6 bases from J, the junction kept 8 bases outside the gene matches. CDR3 sequence reads: CASSRVTGDAGELFF. CDR3 nucleotide sequence: TGCGCCAGCAGCCGGGTAACAGGGGATGCCGGGGAGCTGTTTTTT.